This TCR beta chain was captured by sequencing in a study of blood T cell repertoires in COVID-19 (dated by TCRdb to the early 2020s). Background on the whole study: Samples covering the acute and convalescent phases of COVID-19 were provided by collaborators in the United States, Italy and Spain. The prospective study material was composed of cDNA or gDNA derived from T cells, B-cell-depleted T cells, or PBMCs. Deeply sampled blood TCRbeta repertoires from subjects exposed to, actively infected with, or recovered from COVID-19 were included in the dataset. Samples came from the ongoing ImmuneRACE study (first 160 participants) plus 1,254 subjects from 6 global collaborators. Where HLA class I and class II types were available, the types were taken from metadata supplied by the sample provider, not from assay-based typing. A de-identified subject ID, COVID-19 status, age in years and sex were almost always included in the sample metadata. The repertoires were released in a freely available public database intended as a resource for research on the immune response to SARS-CoV-2. The study at large found these results: How much clinical and demographic metadata was included differed by source and by participant, and the metadata was provided uncurated.

Sequences GTSNPN (CDR1) and SVGIG (CDR2) are obtained from the germline V gene (reference sequence). Inclusive of the bounding cysteine and phenylalanine, the CDR3 is 16 residues long. Only the CDR3 region is kept as DNA, spanning 48 bases read in frame from base 1. Between the V and J ends, shortened by 1 base and 5 bases respectively, the junction contains 18 bases. Enrolling through a virtual design, the prospective study's participants ranged in age from roughly 18 to 89 years and lived across roughly 24 United States geographic areas. To assign participants to cohorts, the prospective study relied on clinical history that participants themselves reported in a screening survey and a study questionnaire. Exposed participants had been in contact, within 2 weeks of entering the study, with a person who had a PCR-confirmed or clinician-diagnosed case of COVID-19. Mobile phlebotomists in the prospective study collected whole blood, serum and a nasopharyngeal or oropharyngeal swab from every participant. Prospective study participants could optionally give additional blood draws and questionnaires over an approximately two-month period. Before DNA extraction, blood samples from the prospective study were shipped at room temperature or frozen.

In the case of this clone: Its antigen has not been determined. The input lacks base qualities; no much larger clone sits a single base away.

The immunoSEQ Assay, a bias-controlled multiplex PCR, was used to amplify TCRbeta CDR3 regions from genomic DNA. From the authors' description of their analysis: The number of nucleated cells in each sample was estimated from the amplification of reference gene primers within the assay. Sequence reads were collapsed and filtered to measure the absolute abundance of every unique TCRbeta CDR3 rearrangement. For each sample, productive Simpson clonality was calculated by taking the square root of Simpson's diversity index across productive rearrangements. The source is immuneACCESS, and TCRdb retained only in-frame sequences with V and J called. Part of the clones is not carried over; for the studies checked, unresolved V genes explain less than half of this, and the remainder is unexplained. V and J calls and clone size are given by that table; D and trimming were obtained from the DNA. For this sample the table gives hundreds of thousands of clones, of which 80% to 85% were detected only once. The ten largest account for 5% of the sample.

Here the chain combines TRBV30 and TRBJ1-5, with the D gene not clear enough to name. The sequencing input was PBMCs or T cells enriched from blood (not recorded which). This clonotype originated in a man aged 35-49 years who had been exposed to COVID-19. CDR3 sequence: CAWSEWGELGHQPQHF. The sequence in DNA is TGTGCCTGGAGTGAGTGGGGAGAGCTGGGCCATCAGCCCCAGCATTTT.